The sequence of this T cell receptor beta chain was determined in a study of T cell repertoires in cytomegalovirus infection. TCRdb used MiXCR to reprocess the reads, holding one entry per CDR3 protein. The data show about 180,000 distinct CDR3 sequences, around 14% seen once. Study-level findings and limits: The study identified carriers of CMV plus the relevant HLA from cumulative public TCR beta family frequency.

The germline V gene encodes CDR1 LNHDA and CDR2 SQIVND (reference sequence). CDR3 length equals 17 residues. Trimming left V 10 bases short and J 0 bases short, with 19 bases between. The table lists this clonotype with many counts. Its cognate antigen is unknown. What was sequenced was PBMCs. The TCR was taken from a human donor in good health (CMV status not recorded). Some clones in this sample may be carry-over from other donors' samples. The rearrangement uses TRBV19 and TRBJ2-6, with a possible D match to TRBD1 (6 bases). The DNA for the CDR3 is TGTGCCACCCTAGTGGGACACCTAGGCTCTGGGGCCAACGTCCTGACTTTC. It translates to CATLVGHLGSGANVLTF.